The 20 T cell receptor beta chains below come from one sample, sequenced in a study of fetal regulatory T cell absence and autoimmunity. Generated by immunoSEQ multiplex PCR, the TCRdb table keeps only in-frame clones and is missing some. The sample contains approximately 46,000 clones, about 79% of which appear only once. Sequencing was carried out using cord blood. All receptors derive from a newborn boy with IPEX syndrome.

This chain links TRBV5-1 with TRBJ1-2; D unclear. V was cut by 0 bases and J by 8 bases, with 17 bases left in between. This CDR3 is 15 amino acids long. Germline V gene sequence: CDR1 SGHRS, CDR2 YFSETQ. CDR3 region: CASSLDEGGVGGYTF. CDR3 nucleotides: TGCGCCAGCAGCTTGGACGAGGGCGGAGTAGGCGGCTACACCTTC.

The chain employs TRBV11-2 and TRBJ2-3; a weak D match, TRBD2 (6 bases). V lost 1 base and J 2 bases, leaving 10 bases between the germline ends. The germline gives CDR1 SGHAT, CDR2 FQNNGV. The CDR3 consists of 15 residues. Here the CDR3 reads CASSLVSGYTDTQYF. In DNA, the CDR3 is TGTGCCAGCAGCTTAGTTAGCGGCTACACAGATACGCAGTATTTT.

The V gene is TRBV10-3, the J gene TRBJ2-7; 9 nucleotides align to TRBD1. The CDR3 consists of 16 residues. The germline gives CDR1 ENHRY, CDR2 SYGVKD. Trimming cost V 2 bases and J 3 bases; bases outside gene matches: 8. The CDR3 nucleotides are TGTGCCATCAGTGAGGGGGGTAACAGGGGGCGCTACGAGCAGTACTTC. This gives the protein CAISEGGNRGRYEQYF.

CDR3 coding DNA: TGTGCCAGCAGCTCCCGGGGACAGGGCACAGATACGCAGTATTTT. Its translation: CASSSRGQGTDTQYF. The chain recombines TRBV7-2 with TRBJ2-3; 8 bases map to TRBD1. Germline trimming cut 4 bases from V and 1 base from J; bases unmatched to any gene: 4. Germline V CDR1 and CDR2: SGHTA, FQGNSA. CDR3 size: 15 residues.

The CDR3 reads CAWSRDSANQPQHF. CDR3 nucleotides: TGTGCCTGGAGTAGGGACAGTGCAAATCAGCCCCAGCATTTT. V and J are TRBV30 and TRBJ1-5; 7 bases map to TRBD1. Germline V gene data show CDR1 as GTSNPN and CDR2 as SVGIG (reference sequence). Unmatched junction bases numbered 5, after V lost 2 bases and J lost 4 bases. This CDR3 contains 14 residues.

V is TRBV10-3 and J is TRBJ1-1; D unresolved. The length of the CDR3 is 12 residues. V was clipped by 0 bases and J by 6 bases, with 5 bases between them. Germline V lookup: CDR1 ENHRY, CDR2 SYGVKD. CDR3 bases: TGTGCCATCAGTGAGTCGGATGCTGAAGCTTTCTTT. Protein: CAISESDAEAFF.

The chain links TRBV6-1 to TRBJ1-2; D gene ambiguous. This CDR3 is 14 amino acids long. The germline V and J ends were trimmed by 0 bases and 2 bases, with 7 bases remaining between them. Germline V gene sequence: CDR1 MNHNS, CDR2 SASEGT. Here the CDR3 reads CASSEARGNYGYTF. In DNA form, the CDR3 reads TGTGCCAGCAGTGAAGCGCGAGGGAACTATGGCTACACCTTC.

The rearrangement joins TRBV6-5 to TRBJ1-1; D may be TRBD1 (6 bases). Germline assignment: CDR1 MNHEY and CDR2 SVGAGI. The V gene lost 6 bases and the J gene lost 2 bases, with 16 bases spanning the gap. The CDR3 is 15 residues long. The CDR3 DNA reads as TGTGCCAGCAGGCCTTCACAGGGTGGAAACACTGAAGCTTTCTTT. This gives the protein CASRPSQGGNTEAFF.

This clone appeared a single time. This sequence joins TRBV19 and TRBJ2-7; possible D gene TRBD1, 5 bases. Trimming took off 3 bases at V and 3 bases at J, with 12 bases between the two ends. This CDR3 spans 14 amino acids. CDR1 and CDR2 (germline): LNHDA, SQIVND (reference sequence). CDR3 in amino acids: CASSMSQGNYEQYF. CDR3 DNA sequence: TGTGCCAGTAGTATGAGTCAGGGAAACTACGAGCAGTACTTC.

The chain joins TRBV30 to TRBJ2-5; D ambiguous. V shed 4 bases and J shed 7 bases, with 22 bases lying between them. The CDR3 length is 15 residues. Germline CDR1 is GTSNPN and CDR2 is SVGIG (reference sequence). The CDR3 here is CAWTNVWGFLGTQYF. DNA of the CDR3: TGTGCCTGGACCAACGTTTGGGGTTTTTTGGGGACCCAGTACTTC.

V gene TRBV5-6 combines with J gene TRBJ2-5, with TRBD2 matching over 13 bases. This CDR3 contains 16 residues. Germline assignment: CDR1 SGHDT and CDR2 YYEEEE. V gave up 2 bases and J gave up 4 bases; unmatched junction bases: 5. CDR3 protein: CASSFTSGGAGETQYF. CDR3 nucleotide sequence: TGTGCCAGCAGCTTTACTAGCGGGGGGGCCGGAGAGACCCAGTACTTC.

V is TRBV14 and J is TRBJ2-5, with TRBD2 identical over 8 bases. The CDR3 is 14 amino acids. Germline V lookup: CDR1 SGHDN, CDR2 FVKESK. J gave up 4 bases and V 1 base, and 2 bases lay outside the gene matches. The CDR3 spells CASSQAREGETQYF. The CDR3 region has the DNA TGTGCCAGCAGCCAAGCCCGGGAGGGAGAGACCCAGTACTTC.

The J gene is TRBJ2-7, the V gene TRBV29-1; 11 bases agree with TRBD2. Germline V gene lookup returns CDR1 SQVTM and CDR2 ANQGSEA. V trimming: 4 bases; J trimming: 3 bases; junction bases outside the gene matches: 2. This CDR3 has 13 residues. The CDR3 loop is CSVVSGRGYEQYF. For the CDR3, the DNA is TGCAGCGTTGTTAGCGGGAGGGGCTACGAGCAGTACTTC.

This chain connects TRBV19 to TRBJ2-7; 8 bases match TRBD1. This CDR3 comprises 15 residues. Looked up from germline, CDR1 is LNHDA and CDR2 is SQIVND (reference sequence). V lost 1 base and J lost 3; bases outside the gene matches: 5. The CDR3 bases are TGTGCCAGTAGTATAGGGTCAGGGGGCAACTACGAGCAGTACTTC. As protein: CASSIGSGGNYEQYF.

The rearrangement uses TRBV27 and TRBJ2-5, with D possibly TRBD2 on 6 matching bases. Germline V gene data show CDR1 as MNHEY and CDR2 as SMNVEV (reference sequence). The CDR3 runs 13 residues. V was trimmed by 8 bases and J by 4 bases, leaving 14 bases between them. For the CDR3, the DNA is TGTGCCAGCGGTCGGGGGAGGCGAGAGACCCAGTACTTC. It encodes CASGRGRRETQYF.

This clone was seen once. The chain joins TRBV7-8 to TRBJ1-1; TRBD1 matches at 8 bases. The CDR3 covers 16 residues. CDR1 is SGHVS and CDR2 is FQNEAQ in the germline V gene. Trimming cost V 5 bases and J 1 base; bases outside gene matches: 9. The CDR3 loop reads CASSPRTGPRNTEAFF. The CDR3 coding sequence is TGTGCCAGCAGCCCAAGGACAGGGCCTAGGAACACTGAAGCTTTCTTT.

The chain has TRBV10-1 and TRBJ2-1; tentative D call: TRBD1 (5 bases). V lost 3 bases, J lost 5 bases, and 11 bases lay in between. The CDR3 sequence is 14 residues long. Germline V lookup: CDR1 WNHNN, CDR2 SYGVQD (reference sequence). The CDR3 DNA reads TGCGCCAGCAGTGATTACAGGTCCCACAATGAGCAGTTCTTC. This gives the protein CASSDYRSHNEQFF.

The chain links TRBV30 to TRBJ1-2; D is ambiguous. Trimming removed 2 bases from V and 4 bases from J, with 8 bases in between. The CDR3 is made up of 12 amino acids. The V gene's germline CDR1 is GTSNPN and CDR2 SVGIG (reference sequence). The CDR3 reads CAWSSFSYGYTF. CDR3 DNA sequence: TGTGCCTGGAGTTCCTTCTCCTATGGCTACACCTTC.

Here the CDR3 DNA reads TGTGCCAGCTCGGTCTCAGGGGGGCGACAGCCCCAGCATTTT. The encoded protein is CASSVSGGRQPQHF. The chain is built from TRBV18 and TRBJ1-5; 7 nucleotides align to TRBD1. Germline V gene data show CDR1 as KGHSH and CDR2 as LQKENI. V lost 6 bases to trimming and J lost 7 bases; unmatched junction nucleotides: 9. The CDR3 is 14 residues long.

The chain links TRBV5-4 to TRBJ2-5, with TRBD2 matching 7 bases. Trimming removed 4 bases from V and 4 bases from J; junction bases left unmatched: 7. Germline V lookup: CDR1 SGHNT, CDR2 YYREEE (reference sequence). The CDR3 contains 14 residues. The CDR3 here is CASSPNGLVETQYF. CDR3 nucleotides: TGTGCCAGCAGCCCCAACGGACTAGTAGAGACCCAGTACTTC. The whole variable domain, filled in from reference TRBV5-4 and TRBJ2-5, reads ETGVTQSPTHLIKTRGQQVTLRCSSQSGHNTVSWYQQALGQGPQFIFQYYREEENGRGNFPPRFSGLQFPNYSSELNVNALELDDSALYLCASSPNGLVETQYFGPGTRLLVL.